The TCR beta chain described here comes from a study of early T cells in non-severe SARS-CoV-2 infection. Individual cDNA molecules received unique molecular identifiers. TCRdb processed the 5' RACE reads anew with MiXCR; each CDR3 protein has one entry. In the table there are 100,000 to 130,000 distinct CDR3 sequences, roughly an eighth of which are singletons. This TCR was sampled from an adult who was a healthcare worker with PCR-confirmed SARS-CoV-2 infection or an uninfected control (not recorded which). Sequencing used whole blood.

CDR3 in DNA: TGCAGTGCTAGTGGTCAGGGAGGGGATACGCAGTATTTT. Its translation is CSASGQGGDTQYF. V and J are TRBV20-1 and TRBJ2-3, with 7 bases fitting TRBD2. The CDR3 is made up of 13 amino acids. Germline V CDR1 and CDR2: DFQATT, SNEGSKA (reference sequence). V was pared by 3 bases and J by 6 bases, with 6 bases of the junction left unmatched.